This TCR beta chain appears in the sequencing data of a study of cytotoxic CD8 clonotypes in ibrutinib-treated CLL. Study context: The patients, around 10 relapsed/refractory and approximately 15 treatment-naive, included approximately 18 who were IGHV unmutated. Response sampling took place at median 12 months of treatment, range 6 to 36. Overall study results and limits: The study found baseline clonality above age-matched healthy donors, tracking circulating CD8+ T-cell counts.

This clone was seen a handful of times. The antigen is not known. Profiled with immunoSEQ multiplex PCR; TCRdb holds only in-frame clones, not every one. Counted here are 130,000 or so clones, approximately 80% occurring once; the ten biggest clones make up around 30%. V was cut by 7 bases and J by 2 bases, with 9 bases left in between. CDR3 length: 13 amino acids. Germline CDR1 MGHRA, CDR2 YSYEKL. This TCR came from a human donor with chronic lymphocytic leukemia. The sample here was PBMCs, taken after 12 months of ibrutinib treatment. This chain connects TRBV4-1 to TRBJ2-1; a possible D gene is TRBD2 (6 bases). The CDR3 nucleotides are TGCGCCAGCACCGGGGGAACCTACAATGAGCAGTTCTTC. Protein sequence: CASTGGTYNEQFF.